Listed below are T cell receptor beta chains from one sample, sequenced in a study of blood T cell repertoires in COVID-19. The method was immunoSEQ multiplex PCR; TCRdb's version includes in-frame clones alone and lacks a portion of them. The repertoire holds roughly 73,000 clones, with roughly 88% as singletons. Specimen: peripheral blood. The receptors were sampled from an older man with active or convalescent COVID-19. The CDR3 runs from the conserved cysteine through the conserved F or W. A D gene is named only where the DNA matches it firmly. Not all rows give a size; the values are once, few, many and, for expanded clones, a class.

CASSSSRGRSPLHF	TGTGCCAGCAGCTCTTCCAGGGGACGGTCACCCCTCCACTTT	TRBV6-5	.	.	TRBJ1-6
CASSLSVVAGNTIYF	TGTGCCAGCAGTTTAAGTGTAGTCGCCGGGAACACCATATATTTT	TRBV6-5	.	.	TRBJ1-3
CASSLGVLAVGEDTQYF	TGTGCCAGCAGCTTAGGGGTCCTAGCAGTAGGCGAAGATACGCAGTATTTT	TRBV11-2	.	.	TRBJ2-3
CATSTINTEAFF	TGTGCCACCAGCACTATAAACACTGAAGCTTTCTTT	TRBV15	.	.	TRBJ1-1
CASSPFNTQAGTLSNEQFF	TGTGCCAGCAGCCCCTTTAATACTCAGGCAGGAACCCTCAGCAATGAGCAGTTCTTC	TRBV3-1/TRBV3-2	.	.	TRBJ2-1
CASSPWGPDTGELFF	TGTGCCAGCAGCCCCTGGGGCCCGGACACCGGGGAGCTGTTTTTT	TRBV7-2	.	.	TRBJ2-2
CASSYSNYPQGAEQYF	TGTGCCAGCAGTTACTCGAATTACCCACAGGGGGCCGAGCAGTACTTC	TRBV6-5	TRBD1	.	TRBJ2-7
CASKTAGEWMNTEAFF	TGTGCCAGCAAGACGGCAGGGGAGTGGATGAACACTGAAGCTTTCTTT	TRBV5-6	.	.	TRBJ1-1
CASSPGFRERYSGANVLTF	TGTGCCAGCAGCCCAGGATTTAGGGAGAGGTACTCTGGGGCCAACGTCCTGACTTTC	TRBV7-8	.	.	TRBJ2-6
CASSLVEYNEQFF	TGTGCCAGCAGCTTAGTGGAGTACAATGAGCAGTTCTTC	TRBV11-2	.	.	TRBJ2-1
CASSLEGGGDTGELFF	TGTGCCAGCAGCTTAGAAGGCGGGGGGGACACCGGGGAGCTGTTTTTT	TRBV11-3	TRBD2	.	TRBJ2-2
CASSSGQVQETQYF	TGCGCCAGCAGCTCGGGACAGGTACAAGAGACCCAGTACTTC	TRBV5-1	TRBD1	.	TRBJ2-5
CASSPRPSAYEQYF	TGTGCCAGTAGTCCCCGCCCATCGGCCTACGAGCAGTACTTC	TRBV19	.	.	TRBJ2-7
CASSPGGSWGDTQYF	TGTGCCAGCAGCCCAGGGGGTAGCTGGGGAGATACGCAGTATTTT	TRBV11-2	TRBD1	once	TRBJ2-3
CASSHEVEGSEQYF	TGCGCCAGCAGCCACGAAGTGGAGGGAAGCGAGCAGTACTTC	TRBV4-1	.	.	TRBJ2-7
CASSARGRGVETQYF	TGTGCCAGCAGCGCGCGGGGCCGGGGGGTAGAGACCCAGTACTTC	TRBV7-9	TRBD2	.	TRBJ2-5
CASSEGRGRSYNEQFF	TGTGCCAGCAGTGAAGGCAGGGGGCGATCATACAATGAGCAGTTCTTC	TRBV6-1	TRBD1	.	TRBJ2-1
CASSGFGQGGLTLHF	TGTGCCAGCAGCGGGTTTGGACAAGGGGGCCTCACCCTCCACTTT	TRBV28	TRBD1	.	TRBJ1-6
CASSTTSVSDRLYEQFF	TGTGCCAGTAGTACTACCTCGGTAAGCGACCGACTATATGAGCAGTTCTTC	TRBV19	.	once	TRBJ2-1
CASSGSGGRETQYF	TGTGCCAGTAGCGGCAGCGGGGGGAGAGAGACCCAGTACTTC	TRBV19	TRBD2	.	TRBJ2-5
CSGGTSMETQYF	TGCAGCGGTGGGACTAGCATGGAGACCCAGTACTTC	TRBV29-1	TRBD2	.	TRBJ2-5
CASSLLGLSPLHF	TGTGCCAGCAGTCTATTGGGGCTTTCACCCCTCCACTTT	TRBV6-5	.	.	TRBJ1-6
CASTLGLAGNTDTQYF	TGTGCCAGCACCTTGGGACTAGCGGGGAACACAGATACGCAGTATTTT	TRBV11-2	TRBD2	.	TRBJ2-3
CASSYLREGRGNEQFF	TGTGCCAGCAGTTACCTGCGGGAGGGCCGGGGTAATGAGCAGTTCTTC	TRBV6-6	TRBD2	.	TRBJ2-1
CASSPPLGENSPLHF	TGTGCCAGCTCACCACCACTCGGTGAGAATTCACCCCTCCACTTT	TRBV18	.	.	TRBJ1-6
CASSLFSRPLHF	TGTGCCAGCAGTTTGTTCTCCCGGCCCCTCCACTTT	TRBV12-3/TRBV12-4	.	.	TRBJ1-6
CASSLRGRRGDTQYF	TGTGCCAGCAGCTTGCGGGGGAGGCGTGGAGATACGCAGTATTTT	TRBV3-1/TRBV3-2	TRBD2	once	TRBJ2-3
CASSSQGETEAFF	TGCGCCAGCAGCTCACAGGGGGAGACTGAAGCTTTCTTT	TRBV5-1	TRBD1	.	TRBJ1-1
CASSRGNQGNTIYF	TGTGCCAGCTCCAGGGGAAATCAAGGAAACACCATATATTTT	TRBV6-5	.	.	TRBJ1-3
CASRAGLGTSYEQYF	TGTGCCAGCAGGGCGGGGCTGGGGACCTCCTACGAGCAGTACTTC	TRBV7-9	.	once	TRBJ2-7
CASSLSFTGAKNIQYF	TGTGCCAGCAGTTTATCGTTTACGGGAGCCAAAAACATTCAGTACTTC	TRBV27	.	.	TRBJ2-4
CASSQPGIYYGYTF	TGTGCCAGCAGTCAACCCGGGATCTACTATGGCTACACCTTC	TRBV28	.	.	TRBJ1-2
CASSAWGEFGEQYF	TGTGCCAGCAGTGCCTGGGGAGAATTCGGCGAGCAGTACTTC	TRBV25-1	.	.	TRBJ2-7
CASSLSSGGAYGYTF	TGTGCCAGCAGTTTATCATCAGGGGGCGCATATGGCTACACCTTC	TRBV28	TRBD1	.	TRBJ1-2
CASSLAQTSGGPDTQYF	TGTGCCAGCAGCTTAGCGCAGACTAGCGGGGGACCAGATACGCAGTATTTT	TRBV7-6	TRBD2	.	TRBJ2-3
CASLGDSNQPQHF	TGTGCCAGCCTAGGTGATAGCAATCAGCCCCAGCATTTT	TRBV2	.	.	TRBJ1-5
CASSSPRTPGSGAQYF	TGTGCCAGCAGCTCCCCTCGGACGCCTGGGAGTGGTGCGCAGTATTTT	TRBV7-2	.	.	TRBJ2-3